This T cell receptor beta chain was retrieved from a study of T cell repertoires in cytomegalovirus infection. Study-level background: Public TCR beta signatures were indicative of both CMV infection and a matching HLA type.

This clonotype occurred many times. No antigen is known for it. Germline loops: CDR1 MDHEN, CDR2 SYDVKM. This CDR3 is built from 14 residues. The trim removed 5 bases at V and 6 bases at J, leaving 6 bases unmatched. TCRdb ran MiXCR on the reads and lists one entry per CDR3 protein. The data hold around 85,000 distinct CDR3 sequences, with about 44% observed a single time. General study findings and limits: In two of eight donors, the top clonotype was HLA-C-restricted CMV-specific.

V usage is TRBV28 and J usage is TRBJ2-2, with TRBD1 matching over 7 bases. The specimen comprised CD8+ T cells from cultured PBMCs, sampled from culture after CMV antigen stimulation. The origin of this receptor is a human donor in good health (CMV status not recorded). Some clones in this sample may be carry-over from other donors' samples. The CDR3 protein is CASSETGQPGELFF. CDR3 bases: TGTGCCAGCAGTGAAACGGGACAGCCCGGGGAGCTGTTTTTT.